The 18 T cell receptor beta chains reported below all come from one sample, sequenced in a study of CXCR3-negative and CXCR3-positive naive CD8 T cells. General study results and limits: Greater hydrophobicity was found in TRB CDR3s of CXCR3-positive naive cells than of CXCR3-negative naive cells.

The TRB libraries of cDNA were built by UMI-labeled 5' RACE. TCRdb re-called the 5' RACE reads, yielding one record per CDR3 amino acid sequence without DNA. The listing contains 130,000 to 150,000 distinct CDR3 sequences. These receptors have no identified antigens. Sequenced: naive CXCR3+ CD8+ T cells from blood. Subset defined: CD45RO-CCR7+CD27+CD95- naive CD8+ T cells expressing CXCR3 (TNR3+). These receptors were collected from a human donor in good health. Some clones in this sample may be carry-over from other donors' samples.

CDR3 protein: CASSLGPRPTSYEQYF. V is TRBV7-9 and J is TRBJ2-7. The CDR3 length is 16 residues. In germline, CDR1 is SEHNR, CDR2 FQNEAQ (reference sequence).

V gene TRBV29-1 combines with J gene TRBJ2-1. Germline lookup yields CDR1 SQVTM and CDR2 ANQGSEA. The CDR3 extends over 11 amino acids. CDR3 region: CSVEDYNEQFF.

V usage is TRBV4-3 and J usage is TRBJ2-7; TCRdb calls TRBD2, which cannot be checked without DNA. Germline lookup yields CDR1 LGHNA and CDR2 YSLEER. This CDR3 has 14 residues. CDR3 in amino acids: CASSLTREGYEQYF.

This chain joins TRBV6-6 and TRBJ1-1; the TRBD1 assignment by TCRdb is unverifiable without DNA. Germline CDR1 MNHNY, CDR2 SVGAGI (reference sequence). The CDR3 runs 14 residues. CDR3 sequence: CASSYPGPNTEAFF.

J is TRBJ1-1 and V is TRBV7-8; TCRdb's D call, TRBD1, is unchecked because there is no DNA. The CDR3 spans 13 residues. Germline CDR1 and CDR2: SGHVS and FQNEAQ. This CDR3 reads CASSLTGTAEAFF. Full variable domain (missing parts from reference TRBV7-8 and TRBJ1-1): GAGVSQSPRYKVAKRGQDVALRCDPISGHVSLFWYQQALGQGPEFLTYFQNEAQLDKSGLPSDRFFAERPEGSVSTLKIQRTQQEDSAVYLCASSLTGTAEAFFGQGTRLTVV.

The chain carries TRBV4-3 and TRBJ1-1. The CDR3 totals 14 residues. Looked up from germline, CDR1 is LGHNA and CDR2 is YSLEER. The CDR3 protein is CASSQDRIRTRAFF.

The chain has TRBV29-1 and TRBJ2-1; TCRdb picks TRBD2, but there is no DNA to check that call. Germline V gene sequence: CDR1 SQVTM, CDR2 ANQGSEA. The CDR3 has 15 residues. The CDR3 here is CSVEGGLAAYNEQFF.

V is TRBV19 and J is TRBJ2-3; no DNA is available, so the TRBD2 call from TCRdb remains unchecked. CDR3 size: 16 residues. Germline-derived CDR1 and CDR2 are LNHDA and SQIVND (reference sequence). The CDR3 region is CASSSRTSGLEDTQYF.

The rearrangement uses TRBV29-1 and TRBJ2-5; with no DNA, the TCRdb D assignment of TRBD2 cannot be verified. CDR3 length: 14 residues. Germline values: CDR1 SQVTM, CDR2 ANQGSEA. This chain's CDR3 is CSVEGLAGKETQYF.

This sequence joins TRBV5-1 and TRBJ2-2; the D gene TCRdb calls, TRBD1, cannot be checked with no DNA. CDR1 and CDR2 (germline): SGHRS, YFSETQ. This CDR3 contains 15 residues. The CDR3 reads CASGTGQGLTGELFF.

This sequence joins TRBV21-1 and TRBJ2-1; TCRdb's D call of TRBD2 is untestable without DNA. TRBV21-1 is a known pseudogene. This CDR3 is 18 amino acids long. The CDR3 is CASSKTSGGAFRDNEQFF.

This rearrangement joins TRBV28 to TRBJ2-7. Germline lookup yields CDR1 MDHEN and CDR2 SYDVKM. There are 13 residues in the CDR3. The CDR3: CASSRRDSYEQYF. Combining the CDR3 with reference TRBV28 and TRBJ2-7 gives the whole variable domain DVKVTQSSRYLVKRTGEKVFLECVQDMDHENMFWYRQDPGLGLRLIYFSYDVKMKEKGDIPEGYSVSREKKERFSLILESASTNQTSMYLCASSRRDSYEQYFGPGTRLTVT.

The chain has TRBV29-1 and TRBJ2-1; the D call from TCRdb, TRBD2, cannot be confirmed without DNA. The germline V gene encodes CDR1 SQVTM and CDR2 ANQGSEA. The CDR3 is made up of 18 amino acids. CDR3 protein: CSVEVPGLAGGINNEQFF.

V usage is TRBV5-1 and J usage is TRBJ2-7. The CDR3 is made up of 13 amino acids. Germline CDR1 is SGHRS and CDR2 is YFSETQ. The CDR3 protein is CASSLGVPYEQYF. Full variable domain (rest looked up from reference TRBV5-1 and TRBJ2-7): KAGVTQTPRYLIKTRGQQVTLSCSPISGHRSVSWYQQTPGQGLQFLFEYFSETQRNKGNFPGRFSGRQFSNSRSEMNVSTLELGDSALYLCASSLGVPYEQYFGPGTRLTVT.

The chain's CDR3 is CSVRDSYGYTF. The J gene is TRBJ1-2, the V gene TRBV29-1; TCRdb indicates TRBD1, and absent DNA this call remains unverified. The CDR3 has 11 amino acids. The germline gives CDR1 SQVTM, CDR2 ANQGSEA. The variable domain in full, with the rest retrieved from reference TRBV29-1 and TRBJ1-2, is SAVISQKPSRDICQRGTSLTIQCQVDSQVTMMFWYRQQPGQSLTLIATANQGSEATYESGFVIDKFPISRPNLTFSTLTVSNMSPEDSSIYLCSVRDSYGYTFGSGTRLTVV.

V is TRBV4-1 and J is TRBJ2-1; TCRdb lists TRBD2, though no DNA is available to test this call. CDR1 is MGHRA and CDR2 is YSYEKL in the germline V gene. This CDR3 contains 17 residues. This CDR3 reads CASSQHPPGLVTSEQFF.

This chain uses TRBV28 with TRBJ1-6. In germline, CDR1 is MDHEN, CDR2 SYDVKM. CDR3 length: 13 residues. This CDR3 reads CASSPEGAWSLHF.

CDR3 residues: CASSLIGEAAKNIQYF. This chain links TRBV7-9 with TRBJ2-4. The length of the CDR3 is 16 residues. The germline V gene encodes CDR1 SEHNR and CDR2 FQNEAQ (reference sequence).